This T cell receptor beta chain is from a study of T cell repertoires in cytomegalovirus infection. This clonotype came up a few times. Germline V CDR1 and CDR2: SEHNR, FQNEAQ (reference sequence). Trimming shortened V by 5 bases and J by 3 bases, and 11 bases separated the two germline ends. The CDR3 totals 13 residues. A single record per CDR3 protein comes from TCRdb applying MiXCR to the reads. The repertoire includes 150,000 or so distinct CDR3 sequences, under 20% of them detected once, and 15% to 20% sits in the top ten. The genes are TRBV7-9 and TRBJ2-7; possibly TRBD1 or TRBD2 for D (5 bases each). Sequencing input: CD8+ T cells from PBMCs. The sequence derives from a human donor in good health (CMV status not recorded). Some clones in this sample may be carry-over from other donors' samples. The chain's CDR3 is CASSGDVNYEQYF. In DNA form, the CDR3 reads TGTGCCAGCAGCGGGGACGTAAACTACGAGCAGTACTTC.